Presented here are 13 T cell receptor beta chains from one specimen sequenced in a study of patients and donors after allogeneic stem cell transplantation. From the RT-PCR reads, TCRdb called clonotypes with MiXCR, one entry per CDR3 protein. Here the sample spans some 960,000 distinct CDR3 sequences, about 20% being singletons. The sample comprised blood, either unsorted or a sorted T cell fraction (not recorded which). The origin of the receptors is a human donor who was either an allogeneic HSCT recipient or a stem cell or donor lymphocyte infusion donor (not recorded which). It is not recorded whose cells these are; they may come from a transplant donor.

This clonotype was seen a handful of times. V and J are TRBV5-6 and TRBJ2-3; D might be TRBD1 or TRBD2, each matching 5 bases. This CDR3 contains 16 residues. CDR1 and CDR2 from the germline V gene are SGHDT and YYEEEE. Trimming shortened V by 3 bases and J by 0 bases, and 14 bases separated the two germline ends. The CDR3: CASSSLDRGSTDTQYF. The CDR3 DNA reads TGTGCCAGCAGCTCACTAGACAGAGGTAGCACAGATACGCAGTATTTT.

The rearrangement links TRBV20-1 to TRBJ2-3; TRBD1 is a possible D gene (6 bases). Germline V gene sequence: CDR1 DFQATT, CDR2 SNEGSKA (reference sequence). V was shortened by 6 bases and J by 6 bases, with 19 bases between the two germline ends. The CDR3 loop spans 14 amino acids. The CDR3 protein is CSATWGRRYDTQYF. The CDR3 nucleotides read TGCAGTGCCACCTGGGGGCGGAGGTACGATACGCAGTATTTT.

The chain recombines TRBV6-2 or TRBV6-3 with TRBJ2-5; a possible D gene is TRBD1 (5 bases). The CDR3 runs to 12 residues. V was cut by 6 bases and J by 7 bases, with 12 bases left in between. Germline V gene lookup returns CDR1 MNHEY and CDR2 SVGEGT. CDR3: CASSQGRRTQYF. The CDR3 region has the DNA TGTGCCAGCAGCCAGGGCCGACGGACCCAGTACTTC.

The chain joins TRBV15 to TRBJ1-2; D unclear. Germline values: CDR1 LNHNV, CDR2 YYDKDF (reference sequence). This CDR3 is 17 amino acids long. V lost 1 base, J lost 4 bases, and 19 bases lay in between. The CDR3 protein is CATSRAPRIGSSYGYTF. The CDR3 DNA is TGTGCCACCAGCAGAGCCCCAAGGATAGGGTCGAGCTATGGCTACACCTTC.

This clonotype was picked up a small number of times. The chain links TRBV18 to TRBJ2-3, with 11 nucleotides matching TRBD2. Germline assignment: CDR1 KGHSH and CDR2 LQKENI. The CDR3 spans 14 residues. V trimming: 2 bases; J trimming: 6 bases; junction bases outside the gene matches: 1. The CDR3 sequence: CASSPSSGRDTQYF. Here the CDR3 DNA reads TGTGCCAGCTCACCATCTAGCGGGAGGGATACGCAGTATTTT.

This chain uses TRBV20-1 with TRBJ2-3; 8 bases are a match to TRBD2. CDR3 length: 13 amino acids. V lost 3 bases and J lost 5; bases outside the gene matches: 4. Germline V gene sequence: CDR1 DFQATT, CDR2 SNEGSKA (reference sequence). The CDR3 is CSASGGAVDTQYF. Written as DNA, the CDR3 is TGCAGTGCTAGCGGGGGGGCTGTAGATACGCAGTATTTT.

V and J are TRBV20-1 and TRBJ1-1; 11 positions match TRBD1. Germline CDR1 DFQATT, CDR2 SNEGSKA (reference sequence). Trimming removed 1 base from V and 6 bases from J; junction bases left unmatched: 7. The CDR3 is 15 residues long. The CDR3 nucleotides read TGCAGTGCTAGAGCCCGGGACAGGGGGGTTCCTGAAGCTTTCTTT. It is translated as CSARARDRGVPEAFF.

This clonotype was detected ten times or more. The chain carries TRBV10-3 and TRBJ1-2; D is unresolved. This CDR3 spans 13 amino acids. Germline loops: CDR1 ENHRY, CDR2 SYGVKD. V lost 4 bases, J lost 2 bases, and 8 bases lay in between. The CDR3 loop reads CAISGVSNYGYTF. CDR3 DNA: TGTGCCATCAGTGGGGTTTCCAACTATGGCTACACCTTC.

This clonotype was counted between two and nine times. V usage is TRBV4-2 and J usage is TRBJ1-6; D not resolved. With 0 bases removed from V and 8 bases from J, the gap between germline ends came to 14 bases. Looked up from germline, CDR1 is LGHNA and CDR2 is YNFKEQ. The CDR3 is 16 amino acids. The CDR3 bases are TGTGCCAGCAGCCAAGATAAGGGAAGTATGGATTCACCCCTCCACTTT. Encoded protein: CASSQDKGSMDSPLHF.

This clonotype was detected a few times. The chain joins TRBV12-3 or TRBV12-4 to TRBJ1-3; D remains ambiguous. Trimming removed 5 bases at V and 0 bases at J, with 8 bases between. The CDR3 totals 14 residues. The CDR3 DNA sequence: TGTGCCAGCAGTCCCGAGAACTCTGGAAACACCATATATTTT. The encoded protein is CASSPENSGNTIYF.

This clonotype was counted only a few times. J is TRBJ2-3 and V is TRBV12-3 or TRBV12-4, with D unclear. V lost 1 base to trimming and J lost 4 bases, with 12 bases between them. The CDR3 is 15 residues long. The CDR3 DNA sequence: TGTGCCAGCAGTTTAGAAGCGTCCTCCGCAGATACGCAGTATTTT. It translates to CASSLEASSADTQYF.

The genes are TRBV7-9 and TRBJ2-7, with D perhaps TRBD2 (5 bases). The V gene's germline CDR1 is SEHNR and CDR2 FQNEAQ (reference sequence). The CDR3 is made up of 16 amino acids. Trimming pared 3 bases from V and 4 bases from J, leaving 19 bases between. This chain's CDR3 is CASSLRSPTRVYEQYF. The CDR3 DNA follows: TGTGCCAGCAGCTTGAGGTCTCCTACGAGGGTTTACGAGCAGTACTTC.

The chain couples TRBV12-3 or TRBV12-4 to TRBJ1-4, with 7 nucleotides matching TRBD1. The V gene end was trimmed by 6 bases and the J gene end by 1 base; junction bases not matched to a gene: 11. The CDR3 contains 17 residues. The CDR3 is CASSRADRSLTNEKLFF. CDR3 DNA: TGTGCCAGCAGCCGGGCGGACAGGTCTCTAACTAATGAAAAACTGTTTTTT.